This T cell receptor (beta chain) was sequenced during a study of CD8+ T cells in alopecia areata. Study as a whole: Treated patients received oral tofacitinib, 5 to 10 mg twice daily.

General observations from the study: Many expanded lesional clones persisted during tofacitinib (in both scalp and blood). Having just one nonresponder leaves the connection between baseline CD8+ expansion and response unresolved.

After isolation, RNA underwent reverse transcription to generate cDNA as the sequencing template. The data were produced by immunoSEQ multiplex PCR, yet TCRdb's version contains in-frame clones alone and is incomplete. The table lists some 190,000 clones, 60% of them singletons. Treatment meaning: oral pan-JAK inhibitor, 5-10 mg twice daily. On this clone itself: Its specificity is unknown. Within the sample, other DNA sequences also encode this same CDR3.

Specimen: CD4+ T cells sorted from blood, collected at week 24, from a patient treated with tofacitinib. The TCR originated in a human donor with alopecia areata.

The CDR3 is CASSQGQANYGYTF. Here the CDR3 DNA reads TGCGCCAGCAGCCAAGGACAGGCTAACTATGGCTACACCTTC. J is TRBJ1-2 and V is TRBV4-1; D is perhaps TRBD1 (6 bases). CDR1 and CDR2 (germline): MGHRA, YSYEKL. Deletions cut 1 base from V and 0 bases from J, with 6 bases between. CDR3 length equals 14 residues.